This passage covers 23 T cell receptor beta chains from one sample sequenced in a study of T-cell memory formation after mild COVID-19 (dated by TCRdb to about 2021). Receptor libraries were prepared by 5' RACE. Data came from an Illumina NovaSeq 6000. TCRdb itself trimmed the public reads at Q25 with fastp, ran MiXCR and retained productive beta chains. Each CDR3 protein appears once, grouped with its most common genes and DNA. Within this sample are around 220,000 distinct CDR3 sequences, with about a sixth of them counted one time only. The ten largest clones represent approximately 3.5% of the sample. Sequencing input: PBMCs or a T cell subset sorted from them (not recorded which). The receptors stem from a man between 18 and 29 years old who had mild COVID-19 (a few samples of this study predate the infection). The sample titles of this study are shuffled in the database, so cell type and time point are left out; the donor was told from shared clones.

This clonotype was observed a few times. The chain recombines TRBV2 with TRBJ2-2; a weak D match, TRBD1 (6 bases). V was pared by 3 bases and J by 5 bases, with 19 bases between. The CDR3 extends over 17 amino acids. Germline V gene sequence: CDR1 SNHLY, CDR2 FYNNEI. Here the CDR3 reads CASSDRGLLRGTGELFF. The CDR3 coding sequence is TGTGCCAGCAGTGACAGGGGTCTTTTAAGAGGGACCGGGGAGCTGTTTTTT.

This clonotype was picked up a small number of times. The gene calls are TRBV3-1 and TRBJ2-1; 8 positions match TRBD2. In germline, CDR1 is LGHDT, CDR2 YNNKEL (reference sequence). The CDR3 totals 14 residues. Unmatched junction bases numbered 4, after V lost 2 bases and J lost 7 bases. CDR3 region: CASSQRGGGNEQFF. CDR3 DNA sequence: TGTGCCAGCAGCCAACGGGGGGGAGGAAATGAGCAGTTCTTC.

This clonotype was found a few times. The genes are TRBV5-1 and TRBJ2-1; D gene uncertain. This CDR3 has 15 residues. Per the germline V gene, CDR1 is SGHRS and CDR2 is YFSETQ. The ends were cut back, 4 bases at V and 0 bases at J, with 11 bases in the middle. CDR3 coding DNA: TGCGCCAGCAGCCCCCGACGGCTCTCCTACAATGAGCAGTTCTTC. It yields the protein CASSPRRLSYNEQFF.

V is TRBV5-1 and J is TRBJ2-5; D is unclear. V was cut by 4 bases and J by 5 bases, with 21 bases left in between. The CDR3 sequence is 16 residues long. Germline CDR1 and CDR2: SGHRS and YFSETQ. CDR3 region: CASSEDGPLVGETQYF. In DNA form, the CDR3 reads TGCGCCAGCAGCGAAGACGGTCCGCTTGTTGGGGAGACCCAGTACTTC.

The chain is built from TRBV11-2 and TRBJ2-3; 7 bases match TRBD2. Germline V gives CDR1 SGHAT, CDR2 FQNNGV. The V gene end was trimmed by 5 bases and the J gene end by 2 bases; junction bases not matched to a gene: 10. This CDR3 is built from 16 residues. In nucleotides, the CDR3 is TGTGCCAGCAGCCGACTAGCAGGGCCCCTCACAGATACGCAGTATTTT. Protein sequence: CASSRLAGPLTDTQYF.

About this clonotype itself: The CDR3 end shows no conserved phenylalanine or tryptophan, and so a read error is likely. The CDR3 region is CASASQTDTQYL. The CDR3 DNA is TGTGCCAGCGCAAGTCAGACAGATACGCAGTATCTT. This sequence joins TRBV7-2 and TRBJ2-3; D not certain. This CDR3 comprises 12 residues. Germline V gene data show CDR1 as SGHTA and CDR2 as FQGNSA. The V end lost 8 bases, the J end lost 3 bases, and 9 bases lay between the germline ends.

This chain joins TRBV28 and TRBJ1-3; D uncertain. Germline CDR1 is MDHEN and CDR2 is SYDVKM. There are 14 residues in the CDR3. V lost 5 bases to trimming and J lost 0 bases, with 8 bases between them. Here the CDR3 DNA reads TGTGCCAGCAGTCCGGACTTCTCTGGAAACACCATATATTTT. It codes for CASSPDFSGNTIYF.

This clonotype was counted only a few times. Germline and junction disagree at one end, which may indicate a read error. The CDR3 loop reads CASSWGKHTATQYF. The CDR3 DNA follows: TGTGCCAGCAGCTGGGGAAAACACACAGCTACGCAGTATTTT. This chain connects TRBV6-5 to TRBJ2-3; D is undetermined. Looked up from germline, CDR1 is MNHEY and CDR2 is SVGAGI. The CDR3 length is 14 residues.

This chain links TRBV5-1 with TRBJ1-2, with D maybe TRBD1 (5 bases). CDR1 SGHRS and CDR2 YFSETQ come from the germline V gene. The V gene lost 4 bases and the J gene lost 4 bases, with 11 bases spanning the gap. CDR3 size: 13 residues. CDR3 DNA: TGCGCCAGCAGCGCCAGGGTAGCCTATGGCTACACCTTC. It translates to CASSARVAYGYTF.

This clonotype has a handful of counts. The V and J genes are TRBV29-1 and TRBJ2-4, with unresolved D. The CDR3 runs 13 residues. CDR1 and CDR2 from the germline V gene are SQVTM and ANQGSEA. V was clipped by 4 bases and J by 0 bases, with 7 bases between them. The CDR3 DNA sequence: TGCAGCGTTGGAGATGTAGCCAAAAACATTCAGTACTTC. This translates into CSVGDVAKNIQYF.

This chain joins TRBV10-3 and TRBJ2-6; the D is unclear. Germline V gives CDR1 ENHRY, CDR2 SYGVKD. This CDR3 has 14 residues. V lost 3 bases and J 0 bases, leaving 3 bases between the germline ends. DNA for the CDR3: TGTGCCATCAGTGAAAGCTCTGGGGCCAACGTCCTGACTTTC. It is translated as CAISESSGANVLTF.

This sequence joins TRBV5-1 and TRBJ2-2, with 7 bases fitting TRBD1. Germline CDR1 SGHRS, CDR2 YFSETQ. The V and J ends lost 3 bases and 0 bases, in that order; junction bases with no gene match: 5. There are 16 residues in the CDR3. CDR3 loop: CASSSGTDTNTGELFF. The CDR3 coding sequence is TGCGCCAGCAGCTCCGGGACAGACACGAACACCGGGGAGCTGTTTTTT.

In nucleotides, the CDR3 is TGTGCCATCGCCGGGACGGAAGAAAAACTGTTTTTT. Translation gives CAIAGTEEKLFF. The V and J genes are TRBV10-3 and TRBJ1-4; possibly TRBD1 for D (5 bases). CDR3 length: 12 residues. Trimming stripped 8 bases from V and 8 bases from J, with 12 bases between. From germline, CDR1 is ENHRY and CDR2 SYGVKD.

The chain carries TRBV7-9 and TRBJ1-3, with no clear D. CDR1 and CDR2 (germline): SEHNR, FQNEAQ (reference sequence). CDR3 size: 12 residues. Trimming cost V 5 bases and J 0 bases, with 2 bases left between them. As DNA, the CDR3 is TGTGCCAGCAGCACCTCTGGAAACACCATATATTTT. Translated, it gives CASSTSGNTIYF.

The V and J genes are TRBV9 and TRBJ2-2, with 12 bases that match TRBD1. Trimming cost V 1 base and J 4 bases; bases outside gene matches: 8. Germline CDR1 is SGDLS and CDR2 is YYNGEE. The CDR3 has 18 amino acids. The CDR3 region has the DNA TGTGCCAGCAGCGTATCGGGACAGGGGGCCCGCGGCACCGGGGAGCTGTTTTTT. This translates into CASSVSGQGARGTGELFF.

The chain employs TRBV7-9 and TRBJ2-7, with 11 bases fitting TRBD1. Germline CDR1 is SEHNR and CDR2 is FQNEAQ (reference sequence). V lost 5 bases, J lost 0 bases, and 3 bases stayed unmatched. The CDR3 consists of 15 residues. CDR3 region: CASSRTGGPSYEQYV. The CDR3 DNA follows: TGTGCCAGCAGCCGGACAGGGGGCCCCTCCTACGAGCAGTACGTC.

A few counts support this clonotype. This chain joins TRBV5-4 and TRBJ2-5; tentative D call: TRBD2 (6 bases). The ends were cut back, 2 bases at V and 0 bases at J, with 11 bases in the middle. Germline V CDR1 and CDR2: SGHNT, YYREEE (reference sequence). This CDR3 is built from 15 residues. The CDR3 nucleotides are TGTGCCAGCAGCTTTACGGCGGGGTACCAAGAGACCCAGTACTTC. Amino acid sequence: CASSFTAGYQETQYF.

This clonotype was found a few times. In DNA form, the CDR3 reads TGTGCCAGCAGTCCGCGACAGGGGGCTGGTGAAAAACTGTTTTTT. Translation: CASSPRQGAGEKLFF. The chain recombines TRBV28 with TRBJ1-4, with TRBD1 matching over 10 bases. J was trimmed by 7 bases and V by 5 bases; bases with no gene match: 7. The germline V gene encodes CDR1 MDHEN and CDR2 SYDVKM. This CDR3 spans 15 amino acids.

The V call is TRBV5-8, the J call TRBJ1-5; no clear D gene. Germline V gene lookup returns CDR1 SGHTS and CDR2 YDEGEE. CDR3 length: 16 amino acids. Trimming took 1 base from V and 0 from J, leaving 11 bases between them. In nucleotides, the CDR3 is TGTGCCAGCAGCTTGTGGGCAGGTTCTAGCAATCAGCCCCAGCATTTT. This translates into CASSLWAGSSNQPQHF.

This clonotype was seen only a few times. The chain couples TRBV10-3 to TRBJ2-3; possibly TRBD2 for D (7 bases). V lost 8 bases to trimming and J lost 2 bases, with 14 bases between them. CDR1 is ENHRY, CDR2 SYGVKD, per germline. This CDR3 is 14 amino acids long. The CDR3 nucleotides read TGTGCCATCCGACGGGGGGACAACACAGATACGCAGTATTTT. It is translated as CAIRRGDNTDTQYF.

The chain recombines TRBV18 with TRBJ1-3; the match to TRBD1 covers 7 bases. CDR1 is KGHSH and CDR2 is LQKENI in the germline V gene. The CDR3 is 15 amino acids. V trimming: 3 bases; J trimming: 2 bases; junction bases outside the gene matches: 4. The CDR3 DNA reads as TGTGCCAGCTCACCCCTCGGGACAGCTGGAAACACCATATATTTT. It yields the protein CASSPLGTAGNTIYF. The complete variable domain, with remaining parts taken from reference TRBV18 and TRBJ1-3, reads NAGVMQNPRHLVRRRGQEARLRCSPMKGHSHVYWYRQLPEEGLKFMVYLQKENIIDESGMPKERFSAEFPKEGPSILRIQQVVRGDSAAYFCASSPLGTAGNTIYFGEGSWLTVV.

Only a few counts were recorded for this clonotype. The chain employs TRBV28 and TRBJ1-2; D gene ambiguous. The CDR3 consists of 12 residues. Between the trimmed V and J ends, which lost 5 bases and 4 bases, there was a span of 8 bases. Looked up from germline, CDR1 is MDHEN and CDR2 is SYDVKM. The CDR3 nucleotides are TGTGCCAGCAGTCCTCGATTCTATGGCTACACCTTC. Protein sequence: CASSPRFYGYTF.

This rearrangement joins TRBV6-6 to TRBJ1-6; the D is unclear. V was pared by 5 bases and J by 4 bases, with 15 bases between. In germline, CDR1 is MNHNY, CDR2 SVGAGI (reference sequence). The CDR3 spans 16 residues. CDR3 DNA sequence: TGTGCCAGCAGTCGGAACGCCCCACCTTATAATTCACCCCTCCACTTT. It translates to CASSRNAPPYNSPLHF.